Listed below are T cell receptor beta chains from one sample, sequenced in a study of breast tumors, draining lymph nodes, adjacent tissues. MiXCR, applied by TCRdb to the multiplex PCR reads, yields one record per CDR3 protein. This sample has about 200,000 distinct CDR3 sequences, with approximately 30% found just once. The source material was axillary lymph node tissue. Source of these receptors: a female donor with breast cancer. Some clones in this sample may be carry-over from other donors' samples. Each CDR3 is given with its conserved first and last residue. A D gene is named only where the DNA matches it firmly.

d_call: TRBD1; j_call: TRBJ2-2; v_call: TRBV7-9; cdr3_aa: CASDPGTGVTGELFF
d_call: TRBD1; j_call: TRBJ2-2; v_call: TRBV7-9; cdr3_aa: CASSPQGVGELFF
d_call: TRBD2; j_call: TRBJ2-3; v_call: TRBV29-1; cdr3_aa: CSVEGLAGGVDTQYF
d_call: .; j_call: TRBJ1-1; v_call: TRBV9; cdr3_aa: CASSVDWNTEAFF
d_call: .; j_call: TRBJ1-2; v_call: TRBV30; cdr3_aa: CAWTESVLYGYTF
d_call: TRBD1; j_call: TRBJ2-7; v_call: TRBV6-4; cdr3_aa: CASRNTPGTGQGANEQYF
d_call: .; j_call: TRBJ1-2; v_call: TRBV4-1; cdr3_aa: CASSQEWDGYGYTF
d_call: .; j_call: TRBJ1-6; v_call: TRBV6-1; cdr3_aa: CASSATAGGSPYNSPLHF
d_call: .; j_call: TRBJ1-2; v_call: TRBV10-3; cdr3_aa: CAISDGRNYGYTF
d_call: .; j_call: TRBJ2-3; v_call: TRBV6-5; cdr3_aa: CASSYSAFASTDTQYF
d_call: TRBD1; j_call: TRBJ1-6; v_call: TRBV20-1; cdr3_aa: CSARSSDRVVTPLHF
d_call: .; j_call: TRBJ1-1; v_call: TRBV10-3; cdr3_aa: CAISVSVNTEAFF
d_call: TRBD2; j_call: TRBJ2-1; v_call: TRBV6-5; cdr3_aa: CASSYSRASGRVEQFF
d_call: .; j_call: TRBJ2-2; v_call: TRBV10-3; cdr3_aa: CAISEGGFGGELFF
d_call: TRBD1; j_call: TRBJ2-7; v_call: TRBV3-1; cdr3_aa: CASSQEGGTGFYEQYF
d_call: .; j_call: TRBJ2-1; v_call: TRBV12-3/TRBV12-4; cdr3_aa: CASSLYRNEQFF
d_call: TRBD1; j_call: TRBJ1-4; v_call: TRBV2; cdr3_aa: CASRRDRDEKLFF
d_call: .; j_call: TRBJ1-6; v_call: TRBV9; cdr3_aa: CASSEQGASPLHF
d_call: .; j_call: TRBJ1-2; v_call: TRBV7-8; cdr3_aa: CASSLGTANYGYTF
d_call: TRBD2; j_call: TRBJ2-3; v_call: TRBV20-1; cdr3_aa: CSARERGLAGGPKILTDTQYF
d_call: .; j_call: TRBJ2-3; v_call: TRBV7-3; cdr3_aa: CASSPGQVESDTQYF
d_call: TRBD1; j_call: TRBJ1-4; v_call: TRBV10-3; cdr3_aa: CAIRGQPNEKLFF
d_call: .; j_call: TRBJ2-7; v_call: TRBV20-1; cdr3_aa: CSVTRRDLSSEQHF
d_call: .; j_call: TRBJ2-2; v_call: TRBV5-1; cdr3_aa: CASSLMGETGELFF
d_call: TRBD1; j_call: TRBJ2-7; v_call: TRBV7-8; cdr3_aa: CASSYPGQGVTYEQYF
d_call: .; j_call: TRBJ2-5; v_call: TRBV19; cdr3_aa: CASSGRGSETQYF
d_call: .; j_call: TRBJ2-5; v_call: TRBV5-5; cdr3_aa: CASSLAGPPVETQYF
d_call: .; j_call: TRBJ2-5; v_call: TRBV20-1; cdr3_aa: CSAEVEETQYF
d_call: .; j_call: TRBJ2-1; v_call: TRBV18; cdr3_aa: CAGSPRSSSYNEQFF
d_call: TRBD1; j_call: TRBJ1-1; v_call: TRBV7-2; cdr3_aa: CASSLPWDRNYNTEAFF